These 2 T cell receptor beta chains came from one sample sequenced in a study of T cells after yellow fever vaccination. Via MiXCR, TCRdb re-called the 5' RACE reads, giving one row per CDR3 protein. The profile shows approximately 610,000 distinct CDR3 sequences, 17% of them singletons. The input for sequencing was PBMCs, taken less than 6 days after the first yellow fever vaccination. The receptors here all came from a man aged 18 to 35 who received the YFV17D yellow fever vaccine.

A few counts support this clonotype. The rearrangement uses TRBV20-1 and TRBJ1-2; perhaps TRBD1 as D (6 bases). Germline CDR1 and CDR2: DFQATT and SNEGSKA (reference sequence). The V end was cut by 1 base, the J end by 2 bases, with 8 bases between. This CDR3 contains 13 residues. The CDR3 reads CSARAGQNYGYTF. DNA of the CDR3: TGCAGTGCTAGAGCCGGACAGAACTATGGCTACACCTTC.

The chain combines TRBV6-1 with TRBJ1-2, with 7 bases matching TRBD1. V lost 7 bases to trimming and J lost 0 bases; unmatched junction nucleotides: 8. Per the germline V gene, CDR1 is MNHNS and CDR2 is SASEGT. CDR3 length: 15 residues. CDR3 residues: CASTEGAVTNYGYTF. DNA for the CDR3: TGTGCCAGCACCGAGGGGGCGGTGACTAACTATGGCTACACCTTC.